This T cell receptor (beta chain) was identified in a study of blood T cell repertoires in COVID-19. Study background: Samples came from the United States, Italy and Spain, spanning acute and convalescent COVID-19. T cells, B-cell-depleted T cells, or PBMCs provided the cDNA or gDNA that served as material.

This clone was counted only a few times. Enrolled during active infection, Seattle patients were then followed longitudinally. This CDR3 region has 17 residues. Trimming pared 4 bases from V and 0 bases from J, leaving 16 bases between. Germline values: CDR1 SGHDN, CDR2 FVKESK. Authors' processing steps: Estimated nucleated cell counts came from reference gene primer amplification. The method was immunoSEQ multiplex PCR; TCRdb's version includes in-frame clones alone and lacks a portion of them. V and J calls plus clone size are reproduced from that table; the DNA served to infer D and trimming. The sample consists of about 220,000 clones, approximately 85% of them appearing once.

The V call is TRBV14, the J call TRBJ1-3; no clear D. This sequence was found in a woman between 70 and 85 years old with COVID-19, enrolled during active disease. The specimen sequenced was peripheral blood. The CDR3 here is CASSREAWISSGNTIYF. The DNA of the CDR3 is TGTGCCAGCAGCCGGGAGGCGTGGATTAGCTCTGGAAACACCATATATTTT.